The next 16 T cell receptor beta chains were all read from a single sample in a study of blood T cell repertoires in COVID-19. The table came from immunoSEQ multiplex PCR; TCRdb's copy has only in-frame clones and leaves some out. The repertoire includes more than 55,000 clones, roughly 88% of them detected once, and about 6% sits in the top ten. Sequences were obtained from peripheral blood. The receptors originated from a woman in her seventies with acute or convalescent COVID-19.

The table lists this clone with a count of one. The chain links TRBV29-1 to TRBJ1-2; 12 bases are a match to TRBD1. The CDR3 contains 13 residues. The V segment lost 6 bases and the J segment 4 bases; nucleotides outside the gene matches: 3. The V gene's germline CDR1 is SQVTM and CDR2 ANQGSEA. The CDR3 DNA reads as TGCAGCGTCTGGGACAGGGGGCCCTATGGCTACACCTTC. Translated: CSVWDRGPYGYTF.

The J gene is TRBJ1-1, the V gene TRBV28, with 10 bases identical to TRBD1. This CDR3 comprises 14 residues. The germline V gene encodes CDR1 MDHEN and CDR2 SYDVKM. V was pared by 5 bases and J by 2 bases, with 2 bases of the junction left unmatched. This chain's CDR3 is CASSPTGGNTEAFF. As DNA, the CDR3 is TGTGCCAGCAGTCCGACAGGGGGCAACACTGAAGCTTTCTTT.

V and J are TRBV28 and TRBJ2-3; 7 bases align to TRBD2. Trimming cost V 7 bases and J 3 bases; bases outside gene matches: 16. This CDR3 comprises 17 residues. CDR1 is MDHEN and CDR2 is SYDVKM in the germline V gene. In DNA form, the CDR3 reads TGTGCCAGCACCTCCCCCCACGAGCGGGGAGGTACAGATACGCAGTATTTT. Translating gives CASTSPHERGGTDTQYF. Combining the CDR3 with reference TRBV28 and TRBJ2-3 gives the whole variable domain DVKVTQSSRYLVKRTGEKVFLECVQDMDHENMFWYRQDPGLGLRLIYFSYDVKMKEKGDIPEGYSVSREKKERFSLILESASTNQTSMYLCASTSPHERGGTDTQYFGPGTRLTVL.

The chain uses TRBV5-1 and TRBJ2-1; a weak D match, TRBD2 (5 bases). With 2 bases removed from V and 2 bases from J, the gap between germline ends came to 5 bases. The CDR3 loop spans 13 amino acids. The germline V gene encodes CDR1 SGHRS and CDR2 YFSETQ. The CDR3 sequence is CASSFGTYNEQFF. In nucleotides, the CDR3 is TGCGCCAGCAGCTTCGGGACCTACAATGAGCAGTTCTTC.

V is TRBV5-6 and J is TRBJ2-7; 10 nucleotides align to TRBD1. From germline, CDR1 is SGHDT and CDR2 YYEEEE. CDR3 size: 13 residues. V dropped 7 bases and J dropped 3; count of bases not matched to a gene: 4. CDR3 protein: CASRDRGFYEQYF. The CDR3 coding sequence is TGTGCCAGCCGGGACAGGGGATTCTACGAGCAGTACTTC.

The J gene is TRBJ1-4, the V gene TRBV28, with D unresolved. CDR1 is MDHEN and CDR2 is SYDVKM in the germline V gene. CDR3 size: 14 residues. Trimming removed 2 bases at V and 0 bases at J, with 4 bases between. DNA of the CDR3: TGTGCCAGCAGTTTACAGACAACTAATGAAAAACTGTTTTTT. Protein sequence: CASSLQTTNEKLFF. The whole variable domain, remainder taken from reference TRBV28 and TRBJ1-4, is DVKVTQSSRYLVKRTGEKVFLECVQDMDHENMFWYRQDPGLGLRLIYFSYDVKMKEKGDIPEGYSVSREKKERFSLILESASTNQTSMYLCASSLQTTNEKLFFGSGTQLSVL.

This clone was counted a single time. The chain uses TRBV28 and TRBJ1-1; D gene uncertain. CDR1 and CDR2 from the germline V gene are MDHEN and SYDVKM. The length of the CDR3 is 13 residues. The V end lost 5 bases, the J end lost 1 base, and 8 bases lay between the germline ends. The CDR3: CASSPSKNTEAFF. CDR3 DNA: TGTGCCAGCAGTCCAAGCAAGAACACTGAAGCTTTCTTT.

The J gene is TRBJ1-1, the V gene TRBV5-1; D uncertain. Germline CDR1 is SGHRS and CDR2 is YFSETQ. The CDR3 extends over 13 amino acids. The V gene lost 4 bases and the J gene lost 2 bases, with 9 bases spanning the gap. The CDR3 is CASSPGYNTEAFF. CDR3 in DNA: TGCGCCAGCAGCCCAGGTTATAACACTGAAGCTTTCTTT.

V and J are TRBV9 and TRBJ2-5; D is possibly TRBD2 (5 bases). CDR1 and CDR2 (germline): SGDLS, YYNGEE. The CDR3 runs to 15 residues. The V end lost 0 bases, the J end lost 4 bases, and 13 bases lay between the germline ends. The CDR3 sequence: CASSVGVELVETQYF. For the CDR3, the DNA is TGTGCCAGCAGCGTAGGGGTGGAACTAGTAGAGACCCAGTACTTC.

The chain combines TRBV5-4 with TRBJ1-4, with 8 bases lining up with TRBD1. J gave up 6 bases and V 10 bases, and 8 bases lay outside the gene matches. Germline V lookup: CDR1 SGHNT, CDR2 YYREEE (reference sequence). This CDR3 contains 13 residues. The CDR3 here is CASQQGGDEKLFF. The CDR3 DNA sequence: TGTGCCTCTCAACAGGGGGGCGATGAAAAACTGTTTTTT.

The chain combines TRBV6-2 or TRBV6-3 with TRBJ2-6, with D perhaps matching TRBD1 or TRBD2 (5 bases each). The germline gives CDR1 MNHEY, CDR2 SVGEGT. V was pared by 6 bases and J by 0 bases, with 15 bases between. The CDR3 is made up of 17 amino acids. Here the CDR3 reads CASSGAPNRSGANVLTF. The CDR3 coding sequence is TGTGCCAGCAGCGGGGCTCCGAATCGCTCTGGGGCCAACGTCCTGACTTTC.

The CDR3 DNA is TGTGCCAGCAGCTTAAGGCCGGAGGCCCCTAACAATGAGCAGTTCTTC. It specifies CASSLRPEAPNNEQFF. This chain connects TRBV7-3 to TRBJ2-1, with a tentative D call TRBD2 (5 bases). Between the trimmed V and J ends, which lost 1 base and 5 bases, there was a span of 15 bases. Germline V gives CDR1 SGHTA, CDR2 FQGTGA. The CDR3 has 16 amino acids.

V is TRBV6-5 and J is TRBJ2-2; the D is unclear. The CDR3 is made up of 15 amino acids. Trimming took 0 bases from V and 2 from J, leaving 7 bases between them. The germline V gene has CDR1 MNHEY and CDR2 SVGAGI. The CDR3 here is CASSYSRRNTGELFF. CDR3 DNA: TGTGCCAGCAGTTACTCCCGGAGAAACACCGGGGAGCTGTTTTTT.

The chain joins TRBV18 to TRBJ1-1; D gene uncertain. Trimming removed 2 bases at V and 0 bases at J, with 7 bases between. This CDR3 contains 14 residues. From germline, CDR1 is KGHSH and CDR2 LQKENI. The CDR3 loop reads CASSPAHLNTEAFF. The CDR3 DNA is TGTGCCAGCTCACCAGCCCACTTGAACACTGAAGCTTTCTTT.

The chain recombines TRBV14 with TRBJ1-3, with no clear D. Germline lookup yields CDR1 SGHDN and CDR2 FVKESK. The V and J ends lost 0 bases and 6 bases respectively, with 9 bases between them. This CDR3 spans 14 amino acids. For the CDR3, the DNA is TGTGCCAGCAGCCAAGATCGCTACTTAAACACCATATATTTT. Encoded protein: CASSQDRYLNTIYF.

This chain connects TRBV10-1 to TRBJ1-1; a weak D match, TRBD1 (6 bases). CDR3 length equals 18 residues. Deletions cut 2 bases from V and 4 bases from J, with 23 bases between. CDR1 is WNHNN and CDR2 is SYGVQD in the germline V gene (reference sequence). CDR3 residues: CASSEGTGKVWVSTEAFF. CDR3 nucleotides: TGCGCCAGCAGTGAGGGTACAGGGAAAGTCTGGGTGAGCACTGAAGCTTTCTTT.